The 21 T cell receptor beta chains given below trace back to one sample, sequenced in a study of blood T cell repertoires in COVID-19 (dated by TCRdb to about 2020). The library came from the immunoSEQ multiplex PCR assay. TCRdb provides this immuneACCESS table in a form limited to in-frame rearrangements. Some clones are lacking; in checked studies, under half of them reflect an unresolved V gene, and why the rest are absent is not known. Present in this sample are 20,000 or so clones, 89% of which were seen just once. Together, the top ten hold roughly 6.4% of the sample. Sequencing input: peripheral blood. These receptors came from a human donor in a cohort sampled during active COVID-19.

This chain links TRBV5-4 with TRBJ1-1; perhaps TRBD1 as D (5 bases). This CDR3 region has 14 residues. Germline assignment: CDR1 SGHNT and CDR2 YYREEE (reference sequence). V dropped 5 bases and J dropped 0 bases, with 11 bases sitting between them. The CDR3 nucleotides read TGTGCCAGCAGTTGGAGGGGAATGAACACTGAAGCTTTCTTT. Its translation: CASSWRGMNTEAFF.

The CDR3 sequence is CASSLYRANTEAFF. The CDR3 coding sequence is TGTGCCAGCAGCTTGTACAGAGCCAACACTGAAGCTTTCTTT. The rearrangement uses TRBV5-5 and TRBJ1-1; D uncertain. Trimming took off 1 base at V and 2 bases at J, with 9 bases between the two ends. The CDR3 totals 14 residues. Germline lookup yields CDR1 SGHKS and CDR2 YYEKEE (reference sequence).

A single count supports this clone. The rearrangement uses TRBV6-5 and TRBJ2-4; 7 bases map to TRBD2. The junction had 7 bases not matched to a gene; V was cut back by 7 bases and J by 7 bases. Germline V gene lookup returns CDR1 MNHEY and CDR2 SVGAGI. The CDR3 extends over 13 amino acids. CDR3 loop: CASTQGGVNIQYF. CDR3 sequence (DNA): TGTGCCAGCACCCAGGGAGGGGTGAACATTCAGTACTTC.

This chain's CDR3 is CASASDRGSGYTF. In nucleotides, the CDR3 is TGCGCCAGCGCGTCGGACAGGGGGTCCGGCTACACCTTC. The rearrangement joins TRBV10-2 to TRBJ1-2; 10 bases line up with TRBD1. The germline V gene has CDR1 WSHSY and CDR2 SAAADI. Trimming cost V 8 bases and J 8 bases; bases outside gene matches: 8. The CDR3 runs to 13 residues.

The genes are TRBV9 and TRBJ2-7; D might be TRBD2 (6 bases). CDR3 size: 15 residues. V shed 4 bases and J shed 1 base, with 15 bases lying between them. Germline-derived CDR1 and CDR2 are SGDLS and YYNGEE. CDR3 loop: CASSQKEGWSYEQYF. CDR3 nucleotides: TGTGCCAGCAGCCAAAAGGAGGGGTGGTCCTACGAGCAGTACTTC. Combining the CDR3 with reference TRBV9 and TRBJ2-7 gives the whole variable domain DSGVTQTPKHLITATGQRVTLRCSPRSGDLSVYWYQQSLDQGLQFLIQYYNGEERAKGNILERFSAQQFPDLHSELNLSSLELGDSALYFCASSQKEGWSYEQYFGPGTRLTVT.

The chain couples TRBV27 to TRBJ2-1; TRBD2 is a possible D gene (5 bases). CDR3 length: 15 residues. The V end lost 5 bases, the J end lost 4 bases, and 15 bases lay between the germline ends. The germline V gene has CDR1 MNHEY and CDR2 SMNVEV (reference sequence). The CDR3 sequence is CASSPLPGFYNEQFF. The CDR3 DNA reads TGTGCCAGCAGTCCCCTCCCGGGATTTTACAATGAGCAGTTCTTC.

V gene TRBV6-1 combines with J gene TRBJ2-3; 10 bases match TRBD2. V dropped 3 bases and J dropped 1; count of bases not matched to a gene: 10. Germline CDR1 is MNHNS and CDR2 is SASEGT. CDR3 size: 18 residues. Here the CDR3 DNA reads TGTGCCAGCAGTGATGGGGGCCTAGCGGGAGTTCGCACAGATACGCAGTATTTT. It codes for CASSDGGLAGVRTDTQYF.

This clone was seen a single time. V gene TRBV29-1 combines with J gene TRBJ2-7; D uncertain. The V gene's germline CDR1 is SQVTM and CDR2 ANQGSEA. Trimming removed 2 bases at V and 0 bases at J, with 8 bases between. The CDR3 has 13 residues. Here the CDR3 DNA reads TGCAGCGTTGAATCGCCGAGCTCCTACGAGCAGTACTTC. Translation gives CSVESPSSYEQYF.

J is TRBJ1-6 and V is TRBV18; D unresolved. The germline gives CDR1 KGHSH, CDR2 LQKENI. V lost 3 bases and J lost 9, with 15 bases in between. CDR3 length: 15 amino acids. The CDR3 region has the DNA TGTGCCAGCTCACCGTCCGGGTCAACGGGTTCACCCCTCCACTTT. It is translated as CASSPSGSTGSPLHF.

This chain uses TRBV4-1 with TRBJ2-7; D is undetermined. From germline, CDR1 is MGHRA and CDR2 YSYEKL. V lost 0 bases, J lost 3 bases, and 9 bases lay in between. The CDR3 consists of 14 residues. The CDR3 nucleotides read TGCGCCAGCAGCCAAGAATTAGCACTCTACGAGCAGTACTTC. It specifies CASSQELALYEQYF.

This clone appeared a single time. This chain joins TRBV11-3 and TRBJ1-1; D is unclear. The ends were cut back, 1 base at V and 6 bases at J, with 9 bases in the middle. CDR1 SGHNT and CDR2 YENEEA come from the germline V gene. This CDR3 comprises 13 residues. The CDR3 loop is CASSLVRSAEAFF. The DNA of the CDR3 is TGTGCCAGCAGCTTAGTTCGGAGCGCTGAAGCTTTCTTT. The whole variable domain, remainder taken from reference TRBV11-3 and TRBJ1-1, is EAGVVQSPRYKIIEKKQPVAFWCNPISGHNTLYWYLQNLGQGPELLIRYENEEAVDDSQLPKDRFSAERLKGVDSTLKIQPAELGDSAVYLCASSLVRSAEAFFGQGTRLTVV.

The count of this clone is one. The DNA of the CDR3 is TGTGCCACCAGTTTAGCGGGAGGAATCGACCGCTCCTACAATGAGCAGTTCTTC. Translating gives CATSLAGGIDRSYNEQFF. V and J are TRBV24-1 and TRBJ2-1; 10 bases are a match to TRBD2. With 6 bases clipped from V and 0 bases from J, the junction kept 10 bases outside the gene matches. Germline CDR1 KGHDR, CDR2 SFDVKD. CDR3 length: 18 residues.

The rearrangement links TRBV4-1 to TRBJ1-6, with TRBD1 matching over 11 bases. There are 14 residues in the CDR3. Germline trimming cut 1 base from V and 10 bases from J; bases unmatched to any gene: 0. Germline CDR1 MGHRA, CDR2 YSYEKL. CDR3 amino acids: CASSQGTGGSPLHF. CDR3 DNA sequence: TGCGCCAGCAGCCAAGGGACAGGGGGCTCACCCCTCCACTTT.

V is TRBV27 and J is TRBJ1-6; no clear D gene. V was shortened by 5 bases and J by 3 bases, with 8 bases between the two germline ends. CDR1 and CDR2 (germline): MNHEY, SMNVEV (reference sequence). The CDR3 spans 14 residues. CDR3 protein: CASSIRNYNSPLHF. CDR3 DNA: TGTGCCAGCAGTATCAGGAACTATAATTCACCCCTCCACTTT.

This clone was recorded only once. This chain links TRBV7-8 with TRBJ1-1, with D unclear. Germline V gene data show CDR1 as SGHVS and CDR2 as FQNEAQ. This CDR3 comprises 14 residues. Trimming removed 5 bases at V and 2 bases at J, with 12 bases between. CDR3 DNA: TGTGCCAGCAGCATAAGGACTGGTAACACTGAAGCTTTCTTT. It encodes CASSIRTGNTEAFF.

The chain combines TRBV28 with TRBJ2-2; D remains unclear. Trimming stripped 6 bases from V and 9 bases from J, with 11 bases between. Germline-derived CDR1 and CDR2 are MDHEN and SYDVKM. CDR3 length: 12 residues. CDR3 region: CASRQHGRELFF. The CDR3 DNA sequence: TGTGCCAGCAGACAGCACGGCAGGGAGCTGTTTTTT.

CDR3 bases: TGTGCCAGCCAAATAGCGGGAGCGATTGAGACCCAGTACTTC. Translated, it gives CASQIAGAIETQYF. The V call is TRBV28, the J call TRBJ2-5; 9 positions match TRBD2. The germline V gene has CDR1 MDHEN and CDR2 SYDVKM. The ends lost 8 bases at V and 5 bases at J; junction bases unmatched: 9. This CDR3 spans 14 amino acids. Full variable domain (missing parts from reference TRBV28 and TRBJ2-5): DVKVTQSSRYLVKRTGEKVFLECVQDMDHENMFWYRQDPGLGLRLIYFSYDVKMKEKGDIPEGYSVSREKKERFSLILESASTNQTSMYLCASQIAGAIETQYFGPGTRLLVL.

CDR3 in DNA: TGTGCCAGCAGCCGGGGACAAATCTCCTACGAGCAGTACTTC. Residues: CASSRGQISYEQYF. The V and J genes are TRBV3-1 (or the pseudogene TRBV3-2) and TRBJ2-7, with D perhaps TRBD1 (6 bases). The CDR3 sequence is 14 residues long. Trimming shortened V by 4 bases and J by 0 bases, and 10 bases separated the two germline ends. Germline lookup yields CDR1 LGHDT and CDR2 YNNKEL (reference sequence).

As concerns this clone: Additional DNA sequences in this sample encode the identical CDR3. This sequence joins TRBV7-2 and TRBJ2-7, with D possibly TRBD2 on 6 matching bases. The CDR3 runs 14 residues. Germline assignment: CDR1 SGHTA and CDR2 FQGNSA. Trimming pared 5 bases from V and 1 base from J, leaving 12 bases between. For the CDR3, the DNA is TGTGCCAGCAGCCTGGGAGGAGGGTCCTACGAGCAGTACTTC. Translating it yields CASSLGGGSYEQYF. Looking up the rest from reference TRBV7-2 and TRBJ2-7 gives the full variable domain: GAGVSQSPSNKVTEKGKDVELRCDPISGHTALYWYRQSLGQGLEFLIYFQGNSAPDKSGLPSDRFSAERTGGSVSTLTIQRTQQEDSAVYLCASSLGGGSYEQYFGPGTRLTVT.

This chain joins TRBV3-1 (or the pseudogene TRBV3-2) and TRBJ2-1, with D possibly matching TRBD2 (6 bases). The V gene lost 0 bases and the J gene lost 7 bases, with 16 bases spanning the gap. The germline gives CDR1 LGHDT, CDR2 YNNKEL (reference sequence). The CDR3 extends over 16 amino acids. Here the CDR3 DNA reads TGTGCCAGCAGCCAAGATTACCTAGCAGGAGGGAATGAGCAGTTCTTC. It yields the protein CASSQDYLAGGNEQFF.

The V call is TRBV27, the J call TRBJ1-2; 9 nucleotides match TRBD1. J was trimmed by 8 bases and V by 5 bases; bases with no gene match: 6. Germline V gene sequence: CDR1 MNHEY, CDR2 SMNVEV (reference sequence). The CDR3 is made up of 13 amino acids. As DNA, the CDR3 is TGTGCCAGCAGTCCCGGGACAGGGAGAGGCTACACCTTC. Protein sequence: CASSPGTGRGYTF.